The 11 T cell receptor beta chains given below trace back to one sample, sequenced in a study of human T cells and chemical hapten exposure. One entry per CDR3 protein results from TCRdb running MiXCR on the RACE reads. Of 43,000 or so distinct CDR3 sequences listed, approximately 4.5% were seen once; the top ten hold roughly 1.6%. Time point noted: healthy volunteer bleed at 2 weeks. Unfractionated whole blood served as the source for total RNA extraction. The sample taken for sequencing was whole blood. The receptors here all came from a female donor in good health. Some clones in this sample may be carry-over from other donors' samples.

This clonotype was found many times. The chain links TRBV7-8 to TRBJ2-3; D call uncertain. The V and J ends lost 5 bases and 0 bases respectively, with 12 bases between them. The germline V gene has CDR1 SGHVS and CDR2 FQNEAQ. This CDR3 contains 15 residues. The CDR3 reads CASSHRALSTDTQYF. In DNA form, the CDR3 reads TGTGCCAGCAGCCACCGGGCCCTTAGCACAGATACGCAGTATTTT.

The sample holds a few counts of this clonotype. The chain is built from TRBV12-3 or TRBV12-4 and TRBJ1-5, with D possibly being TRBD1 (6 bases). This CDR3 contains 16 residues. With 5 bases removed from V and 4 bases from J, the gap between germline ends came to 18 bases. The CDR3 sequence: CASSSVLRGRNQPQHF. The CDR3 DNA reads as TGTGCCAGCAGTAGTGTGCTCAGGGGAAGGAATCAGCCCCAGCATTTT.

The CDR3 loop is CASSPGLADLTSTDTQYF. For the CDR3, the DNA is TGTGCCAGCAGCCCGGGACTAGCGGATCTGACTAGCACAGATACGCAGTATTTT. V is TRBV11-3 and J is TRBJ2-3, with 11 bases aligning to TRBD2. The length of the CDR3 is 18 residues. V gave up 5 bases and J gave up 0 bases; unmatched junction bases: 10. The germline gives CDR1 SGHNT, CDR2 YENEEA.

This clonotype was counted many times. The rearrangement uses TRBV18 and TRBJ2-7, with TRBD2 matching 10 bases. V shed 4 bases, J shed 3 bases, and the junction held 0 bases outside the gene matches. The CDR3 is 13 amino acids. Germline V gene lookup returns CDR1 KGHSH and CDR2 LQKENI. As DNA, the CDR3 is TGTGCCAGCTCACAGCGGGGGGGCTACGAGCAGTACTTC. It encodes CASSQRGGYEQYF.

The V gene is TRBV9, the J gene TRBJ1-2; a possible D gene is TRBD1 (5 bases). The CDR3 contains 12 residues. Trimming shortened V by 0 bases and J by 6 bases, and 6 bases separated the two germline ends. The germline V gene encodes CDR1 SGDLS and CDR2 YYNGEE. The CDR3 bases are TGTGCCAGCAGCGTAGGAGGGGATGGCTACACCTTC. Its translation is CASSVGGDGYTF. The full variable domain, rest sourced from reference TRBV9 and TRBJ1-2, is DSGVTQTPKHLITATGQRVTLRCSPRSGDLSVYWYQQSLDQGLQFLIQYYNGEERAKGNILERFSAQQFPDLHSELNLSSLELGDSALYFCASSVGGDGYTFGSGTRLTVV.

Comment on this clonotype: A single base separates this from a much larger clone, so it may be a read error. V and J are TRBV20-1 and TRBJ1-5, with unresolved D. The CDR3 length is 14 residues. Germline lookup yields CDR1 DFQATT and CDR2 SNEGSKA (reference sequence). This CDR3 is CSARGPYSNQLQHF. For the CDR3, the DNA is TGCAGTGCTAGAGGCCCGTACAGCAATCAGCTCCAGCATTTT.

The table lists this clonotype with many counts. This sequence joins TRBV11-2 and TRBJ2-3; 8 bases fit TRBD2. Germline V CDR1 and CDR2: SGHAT, FQNNGV. The CDR3 length is 19 residues. V lost 5 bases, J lost 4 bases, and 20 bases stayed unmatched. CDR3 coding DNA: TGTGCCAGCAGCCCCTACCCGGGGGTGAGCGGGGGTGGAGCAGATACGCAGTATTTT. Translating it yields CASSPYPGVSGGGADTQYF.

Regarding this clonotype: This may be a read error, as it is one base from a much larger clone. V gene TRBV28 combines with J gene TRBJ1-1; D ambiguous. Looked up from germline, CDR1 is MDHEN and CDR2 is SYDVKM. The CDR3 sequence is 13 residues long. Trimming shortened V by 7 bases and J by 2 bases, and 11 bases separated the two germline ends. In DNA, the CDR3 is TGTGCCAGCATGTCGTCTGGTAACACTGAAGCTTTCTTT. Translated: CASMSSGNTEAFF.

This clonotype showed up many times. V is TRBV28 and J is TRBJ2-1; D not certain. This CDR3 spans 12 amino acids. The germline V gene encodes CDR1 MDHEN and CDR2 SYDVKM. The germline V and J ends were trimmed by 8 bases and 6 bases, with 11 bases remaining between them. The CDR3 coding sequence is TGTGCCAGCGTTGGACGGGTCAATGAGCAGTTCTTC. This translates into CASVGRVNEQFF.

This clonotype appeared many times. The chain carries TRBV6-1 and TRBJ2-6, with a weak D call TRBD1 (6 bases). From germline, CDR1 is MNHNS and CDR2 SASEGT. V gave up 3 bases and J gave up 7 bases, with 7 bases separating them. The CDR3 spans 13 residues. This CDR3 reads CASSETGANVLTF. In nucleotides, the CDR3 is TGTGCCAGCAGTGAGACAGGAGCCAACGTCCTGACTTTC.

The rearrangement joins TRBV14 to TRBJ2-7, with D perhaps matching TRBD2 (5 bases). Trimming pared 3 bases from V and 0 bases from J, leaving 9 bases between. The length of the CDR3 is 14 residues. CDR1 is SGHDN, CDR2 FVKESK, per germline. The CDR3 nucleotides read TGTGCCAGCAGCCACCCACTAGTCTCCTACGAGCAGTACTTC. Encoded protein: CASSHPLVSYEQYF.